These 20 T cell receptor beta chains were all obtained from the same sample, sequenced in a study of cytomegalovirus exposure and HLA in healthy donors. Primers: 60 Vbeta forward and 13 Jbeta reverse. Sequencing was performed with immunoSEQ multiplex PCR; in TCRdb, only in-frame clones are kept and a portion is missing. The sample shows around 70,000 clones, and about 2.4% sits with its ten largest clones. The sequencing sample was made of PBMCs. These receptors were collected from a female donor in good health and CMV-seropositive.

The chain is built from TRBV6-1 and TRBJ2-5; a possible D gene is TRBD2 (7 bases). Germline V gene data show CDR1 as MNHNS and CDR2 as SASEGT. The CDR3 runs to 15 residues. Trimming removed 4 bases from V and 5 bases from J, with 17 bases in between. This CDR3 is CASSGSGGVGETQYF. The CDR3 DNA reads TGTGCCAGCAGTGGGTCGGGGGGCGTCGGGGAGACCCAGTACTTC.

CDR3 amino acids: CASSPWTGGYEQYF. The CDR3, as DNA: TGTGCCAGCAGTCCCTGGACAGGGGGCTACGAGCAGTACTTC. The V call is TRBV28, the J call TRBJ2-7, with TRBD1 identical over 10 bases. After removal of 5 bases from V and 3 bases from J, the junction contained 4 bases not matched to a gene. This CDR3 comprises 14 residues. The germline V gene has CDR1 MDHEN and CDR2 SYDVKM.

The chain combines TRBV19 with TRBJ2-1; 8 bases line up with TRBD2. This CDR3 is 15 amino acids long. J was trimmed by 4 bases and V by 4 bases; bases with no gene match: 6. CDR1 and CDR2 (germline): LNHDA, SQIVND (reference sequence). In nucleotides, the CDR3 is TGTGCCAGTAGTAAAGCGGGAGCGGGTTACAATGAGCAGTTCTTC. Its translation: CASSKAGAGYNEQFF.

CDR3 nucleotides: TGTGCCTCCGGGACAGGGTCTAATGAAAAACTGTTTTTT. Translated, it gives CASGTGSNEKLFF. This chain links TRBV30 with TRBJ1-4; 9 positions agree with TRBD1. The CDR3 is made up of 13 amino acids. The trim removed 7 bases at V and 3 bases at J, leaving 3 bases unmatched. Per germline, CDR1 GTSNPN and CDR2 SVGIG (reference sequence).

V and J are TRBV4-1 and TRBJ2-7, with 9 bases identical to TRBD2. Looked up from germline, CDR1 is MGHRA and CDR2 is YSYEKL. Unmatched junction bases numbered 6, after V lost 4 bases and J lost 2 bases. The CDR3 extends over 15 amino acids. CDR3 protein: CASSPGLAPTYEQYF. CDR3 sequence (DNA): TGCGCCAGCAGCCCCGGACTAGCGCCAACCTACGAGCAGTACTTC.

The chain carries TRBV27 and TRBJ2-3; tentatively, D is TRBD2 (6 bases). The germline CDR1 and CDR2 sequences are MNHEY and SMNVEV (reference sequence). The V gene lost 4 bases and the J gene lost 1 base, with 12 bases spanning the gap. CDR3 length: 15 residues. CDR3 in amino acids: CASSYYSGRTDTQYF. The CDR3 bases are TGTGCCAGCAGTTATTATAGCGGCCGCACAGATACGCAGTATTTT.

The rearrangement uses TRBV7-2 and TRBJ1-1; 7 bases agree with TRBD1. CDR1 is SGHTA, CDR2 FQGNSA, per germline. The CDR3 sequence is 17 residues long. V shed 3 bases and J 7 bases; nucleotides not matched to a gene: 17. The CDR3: CASSFGTDYARNGEAFF. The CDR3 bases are TGTGCCAGCAGCTTCGGGACAGACTATGCTCGGAACGGTGAAGCTTTCTTT.

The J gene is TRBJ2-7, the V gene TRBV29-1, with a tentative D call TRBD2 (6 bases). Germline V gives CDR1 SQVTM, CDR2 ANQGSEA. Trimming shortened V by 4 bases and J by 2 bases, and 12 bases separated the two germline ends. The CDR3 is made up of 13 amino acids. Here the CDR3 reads CSVAGTLTYEQYF. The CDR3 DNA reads TGCAGCGTTGCCGGGACTTTGACCTACGAGCAGTACTTC.

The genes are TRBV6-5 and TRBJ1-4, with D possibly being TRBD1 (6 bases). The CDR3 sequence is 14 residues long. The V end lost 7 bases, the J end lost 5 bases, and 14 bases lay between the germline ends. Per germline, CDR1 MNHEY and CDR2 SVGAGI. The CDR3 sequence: CASTRAGDNEKLFF. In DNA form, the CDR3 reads TGTGCCAGCACCAGGGCAGGGGACAATGAAAAACTGTTTTTT.

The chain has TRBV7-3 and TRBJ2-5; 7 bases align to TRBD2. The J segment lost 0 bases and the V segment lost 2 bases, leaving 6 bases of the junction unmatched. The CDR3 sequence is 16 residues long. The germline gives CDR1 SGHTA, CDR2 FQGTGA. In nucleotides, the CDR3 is TGTGCCAGCAGCTTAGGGTTTCTAGCGGACCAAGAGACCCAGTACTTC. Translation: CASSLGFLADQETQYF.

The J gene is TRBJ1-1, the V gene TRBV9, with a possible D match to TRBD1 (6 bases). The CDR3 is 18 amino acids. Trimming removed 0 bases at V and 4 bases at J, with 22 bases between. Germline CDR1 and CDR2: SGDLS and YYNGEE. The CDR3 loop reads CASSVGPGVQGLGTEAFF. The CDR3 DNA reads TGTGCCAGCAGCGTAGGCCCCGGGGTCCAGGGGTTAGGCACTGAAGCTTTCTTT. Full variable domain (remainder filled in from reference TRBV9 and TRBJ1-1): DSGVTQTPKHLITATGQRVTLRCSPRSGDLSVYWYQQSLDQGLQFLIQYYNGEERAKGNILERFSAQQFPDLHSELNLSSLELGDSALYFCASSVGPGVQGLGTEAFFGQGTRLTVV.

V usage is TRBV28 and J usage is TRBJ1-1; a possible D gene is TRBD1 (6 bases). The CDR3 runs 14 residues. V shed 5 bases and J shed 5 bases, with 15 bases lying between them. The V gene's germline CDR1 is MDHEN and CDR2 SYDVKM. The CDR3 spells CASSEAGTFTEAFF. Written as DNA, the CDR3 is TGTGCCAGCAGTGAAGCCGGGACATTTACTGAAGCTTTCTTT. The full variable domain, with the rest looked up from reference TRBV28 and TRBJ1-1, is DVKVTQSSRYLVKRTGEKVFLECVQDMDHENMFWYRQDPGLGLRLIYFSYDVKMKEKGDIPEGYSVSREKKERFSLILESASTNQTSMYLCASSEAGTFTEAFFGQGTRLTVV.

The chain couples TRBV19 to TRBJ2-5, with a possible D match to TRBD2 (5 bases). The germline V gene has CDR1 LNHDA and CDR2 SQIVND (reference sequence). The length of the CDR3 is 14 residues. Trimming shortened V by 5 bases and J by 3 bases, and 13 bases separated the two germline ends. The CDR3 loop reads CASSFRGEEETQYF. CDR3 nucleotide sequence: TGTGCCAGTAGTTTCCGGGGAGAGGAAGAGACCCAGTACTTC.

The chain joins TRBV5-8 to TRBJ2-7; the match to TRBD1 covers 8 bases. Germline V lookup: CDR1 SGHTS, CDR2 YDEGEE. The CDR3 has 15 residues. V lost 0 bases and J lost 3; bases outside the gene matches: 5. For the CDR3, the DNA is TGTGCCAGCAGCTTGGCCGCAGGGGGCATCTACGAGCAGTACTTC. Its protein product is CASSLAAGGIYEQYF.

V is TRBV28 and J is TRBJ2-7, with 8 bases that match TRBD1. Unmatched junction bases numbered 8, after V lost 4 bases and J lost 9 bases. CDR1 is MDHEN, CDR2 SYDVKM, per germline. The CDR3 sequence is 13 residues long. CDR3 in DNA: TGTGCCAGCAGTTACGGACAGGGTGGGGGGCAGTACTTC. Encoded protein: CASSYGQGGGQYF.

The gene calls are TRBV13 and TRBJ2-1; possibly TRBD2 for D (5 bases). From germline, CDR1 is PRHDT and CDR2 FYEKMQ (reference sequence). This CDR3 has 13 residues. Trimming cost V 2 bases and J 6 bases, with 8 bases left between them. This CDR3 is CASSLRGPNEQFF. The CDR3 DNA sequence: TGTGCCAGCAGCTTACGAGGGCCCAATGAGCAGTTCTTC.

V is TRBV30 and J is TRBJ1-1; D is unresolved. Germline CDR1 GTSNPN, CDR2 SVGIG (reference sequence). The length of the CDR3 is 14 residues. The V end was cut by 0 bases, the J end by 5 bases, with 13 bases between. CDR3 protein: CAWSVSPVTTEAFF. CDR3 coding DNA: TGTGCCTGGAGTGTATCGCCGGTAACGACTGAAGCTTTCTTT.

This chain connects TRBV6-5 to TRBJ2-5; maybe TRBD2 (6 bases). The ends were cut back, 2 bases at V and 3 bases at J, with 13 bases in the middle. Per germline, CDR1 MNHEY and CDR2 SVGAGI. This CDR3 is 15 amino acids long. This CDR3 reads CASSYGGSGKETQYF. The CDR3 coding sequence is TGTGCCAGCAGTTACGGGGGTAGCGGCAAAGAGACCCAGTACTTC.

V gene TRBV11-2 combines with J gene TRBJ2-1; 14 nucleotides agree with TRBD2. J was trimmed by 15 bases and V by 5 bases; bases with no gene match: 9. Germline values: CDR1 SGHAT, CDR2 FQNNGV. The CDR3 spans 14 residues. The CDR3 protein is CASSPTSGRAGSFF. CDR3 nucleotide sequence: TGTGCCAGCAGCCCGACTAGCGGGAGGGCCGGGTCGTTCTTC.

CDR3 in amino acids: CASSEGTDTQYF. The CDR3 DNA is TGTGCCAGCAGCGAGGGTACAGATACGCAGTATTTT. The chain links TRBV7-9 to TRBJ2-3; TRBD2 might be the D (5 bases). The CDR3 is made up of 12 amino acids. The V end lost 5 bases, the J end lost 3 bases, and 6 bases lay between the germline ends. Germline assignment: CDR1 SEHNR and CDR2 FQNEAQ (reference sequence).